The T cell receptor beta chain described here comes from a study of post-analysis software for immune sequencing data. Overall study: The disease courses covered relapsing-remitting, secondary progressive and progressive-relapsing multiple sclerosis.

Unique molecular identifiers had been added to the TCR beta cDNA libraries. From around 1 to 9.1 million T cells, roughly 0.5 million cDNA molecules were obtained. TCRdb itself ran the PCR reads through MiXCR, one entry per CDR3 protein. The table shows roughly 870,000 distinct CDR3 sequences, with approximately 57% occurring only once. With respect to this clonotype: The antigen is undetermined.

Study-wide results and caveats: Strong co-clustering by F measure was seen for same-batch samples. Those with multiple sclerosis, the patient group, showed significantly lower normalized Chao1 diversity than controls. In patients, TRBV5-6, TRBV5-1 and TRBV20-1 belonged to five or six TRBV segments found more frequently than in controls.

The CDR3 runs to 15 residues. Germline lookup yields CDR1 MGHRA and CDR2 YSYEKL. V shed 10 bases, J shed 12 bases, and the junction held 15 bases outside the gene matches. This chain joins TRBV4-1 and TRBJ1-6; 10 bases align to TRBD1. The sequenced sample consisted of blood. The TCR was taken from a girl aged 5-17 years with multiple sclerosis. The CDR3 DNA reads TGCGCCACTGCCACCTCGACAGGGGGCGGCCTACCCCTCCACTTT. Its protein product is CATATSTGGGLPLHF.